One and the same sample provided the 26 T cell receptor beta chains below, sequenced in a study of control samples from healthy donors and cancer patients. Sequencing was performed with immunoSEQ multiplex PCR; in TCRdb, only in-frame clones are kept and a portion is missing. In the table there are over 150,000 clones, approximately 96% of which are singletons. The specimen sequenced was blood. Receptors originate from a woman aged 30 to 39 in good health.

The rearrangement joins TRBV5-1 to TRBJ1-1; D might be TRBD1 (5 bases). V was pared by 0 bases and J by 1 base, with 10 bases between. From germline, CDR1 is SGHRS and CDR2 YFSETQ. The CDR3 is made up of 15 amino acids. For the CDR3, the DNA is TGCGCCAGCAGCTTGGCGCCGGGGCCGAACACTGAAGCTTTCTTT. Amino acid sequence: CASSLAPGPNTEAFF.

This chain joins TRBV28 and TRBJ2-5; D might be TRBD2 (6 bases). The CDR3 sequence is 13 residues long. Trimming took off 3 bases at V and 4 bases at J, with 9 bases between the two ends. Germline V gives CDR1 MDHEN, CDR2 SYDVKM. CDR3 bases: TGTGCCAGCAGTTTGTCCGGGGGAGAGACCCAGTACTTC. Translation: CASSLSGGETQYF.

This clone was recorded only once. The chain combines TRBV27 with TRBJ2-7; D ambiguous. The CDR3 sequence is 19 residues long. Germline lookup yields CDR1 MNHEY and CDR2 SMNVEV (reference sequence). Deletions cut 1 base from V and 1 base from J, with 23 bases between. The CDR3 region has the DNA TGTGCCAGCAGTTTATACGGACCTATTGATCGATTTGGATCCTACGAGCAGTACTTC. Encoded protein: CASSLYGPIDRFGSYEQYF.

The chain joins TRBV9 to TRBJ2-3, with D perhaps TRBD2 (5 bases). CDR1 SGDLS and CDR2 YYNGEE come from the germline V gene. Deletions cut 4 bases from V and 0 bases from J, with 9 bases between. CDR3 size: 14 residues. CDR3 sequence reads: CASSKLVSTDTQYF. CDR3 DNA sequence: TGTGCCAGCAGCAAACTAGTCAGCACAGATACGCAGTATTTT.

The chain links TRBV29-1 to TRBJ2-1; 9 bases line up with TRBD2. Looked up from germline, CDR1 is SQVTM and CDR2 is ANQGSEA. The V and J ends lost 7 bases and 9 bases, in that order; junction bases with no gene match: 13. CDR3 length: 14 residues. The CDR3 protein is CSADSGGDFGEQFF. As DNA, the CDR3 is TGCAGCGCAGATAGCGGGGGAGATTTTGGTGAGCAGTTCTTC.

This chain uses TRBV7-3 with TRBJ1-1; D may be TRBD1 (6 bases). The ends were cut back, 3 bases at V and 2 bases at J, with 16 bases in the middle. Germline-derived CDR1 and CDR2 are SGHTA and FQGTGA. This CDR3 comprises 16 residues. DNA for the CDR3: TGTGCCAGCAGCTTCTTAGGGGGTCCCCTTAACACTGAAGCTTTCTTT. Translating gives CASSFLGGPLNTEAFF.

The count of this clone is one. The gene calls are TRBV19 and TRBJ2-1; D not certain. Germline loops: CDR1 LNHDA, CDR2 SQIVND (reference sequence). This CDR3 spans 13 amino acids. Trimming pared 6 bases from V and 12 bases from J, leaving 18 bases between. The chain's CDR3 is CASSIGGSRRQFF. CDR3 nucleotides: TGTGCCAGTAGCATTGGCGGAAGCAGGAGGCAGTTCTTC.

This rearrangement joins TRBV25-1 to TRBJ2-7; D not certain. The CDR3 is 14 residues long. Germline lookup yields CDR1 MGHDK and CDR2 SYGVNS. Between the trimmed V and J ends, which lost 5 bases and 0 bases, there was a span of 11 bases. CDR3 sequence (DNA): TGTGCCAGCAGTAGGAGAGAGAGCTCCTACGAGCAGTACTTC. Residues: CASSRRESSYEQYF.

The V and J genes are TRBV5-1 and TRBJ2-5, with D unresolved. The V end lost 0 bases, the J end lost 5 bases, and 11 bases lay between the germline ends. The CDR3 contains 14 residues. The V gene's germline CDR1 is SGHRS and CDR2 YFSETQ. The CDR3 DNA is TGCGCCAGCAGCTTGGCTATAACGGATGAGACCCAGTACTTC. Protein sequence: CASSLAITDETQYF.

The V gene is TRBV5-1, the J gene TRBJ2-3; D remains unclear. The CDR3 runs to 16 residues. Per the germline V gene, CDR1 is SGHRS and CDR2 is YFSETQ. The V gene lost 3 bases and the J gene lost 2 bases, with 16 bases spanning the gap. CDR3 protein: CASSSGPLDYTDTQYF. In DNA form, the CDR3 reads TGCGCCAGCAGCTCCGGGCCGTTAGATTACACAGATACGCAGTATTTT.

This chain joins TRBV10-3 and TRBJ2-5, with 7 nucleotides matching TRBD1. The germline gives CDR1 ENHRY, CDR2 SYGVKD. Trimming at V came to 3 bases and at J to 3 bases, leaving 1 base not matched to a gene. The CDR3 length is 13 residues. The CDR3 sequence: CAISEGTEETQYF. The CDR3 DNA reads as TGTGCCATCAGTGAAGGGACAGAAGAGACCCAGTACTTC.

The J gene is TRBJ2-5, the V gene TRBV28; the D is unclear. Germline lookup yields CDR1 MDHEN and CDR2 SYDVKM. V lost 3 bases and J 1 base, leaving 12 bases between the germline ends. The CDR3 runs 15 residues. CDR3 sequence (DNA): TGTGCCAGCAGTTTGTTTTGGCGGAGCCAAGAGACCCAGTACTTC. Translating it yields CASSLFWRSQETQYF.

The chain employs TRBV6-6 and TRBJ2-5; 9 nucleotides match TRBD2. Germline assignment: CDR1 MNHNY and CDR2 SVGAGI (reference sequence). The J segment lost 4 bases and the V segment lost 1 base, leaving 4 bases of the junction unmatched. The CDR3 runs 15 residues. CDR3 in DNA: TGTGCCAGCAGTTACTTAGCGGGGGTGCGAGAGACCCAGTACTTC. Translating gives CASSYLAGVRETQYF.

The genes are TRBV18 and TRBJ1-2, with TRBD1 identical over 7 bases. This CDR3 is built from 15 residues. Germline CDR1 is KGHSH and CDR2 is LQKENI. V shed 3 bases and J 2 bases; nucleotides not matched to a gene: 6. The CDR3 DNA sequence: TGTGCCAGCTCACCGCCGGGACAGCTCAACTATGGCTACACCTTC. It encodes CASSPPGQLNYGYTF.

The chain carries TRBV6-6 and TRBJ1-5; possible D gene TRBD1, 6 bases. The CDR3 spans 14 residues. Germline V CDR1 and CDR2: MNHNY, SVGAGI (reference sequence). Between the trimmed V and J ends, which lost 8 bases and 6 bases, there was a span of 17 bases. The chain's CDR3 is CASGGGGGSQPQHF. The CDR3 region has the DNA TGTGCCAGCGGGGGGGGAGGGGGGAGTCAGCCCCAGCATTTT.

The chain recombines TRBV5-1 with TRBJ2-1; D not certain. Germline assignment: CDR1 SGHRS and CDR2 YFSETQ. The CDR3 is made up of 16 amino acids. The V gene lost 2 bases and the J gene lost 0 bases, with 12 bases spanning the gap. This CDR3 is CASSFVRALSYNEQFF. The CDR3 region has the DNA TGCGCCAGCAGCTTTGTCCGGGCCCTCTCCTACAATGAGCAGTTCTTC.

The chain combines TRBV18 with TRBJ1-1; D gene uncertain. Per germline, CDR1 KGHSH and CDR2 LQKENI. Trimming cost V 1 base and J 6 bases, with 9 bases left between them. CDR3 size: 13 residues. This CDR3 is CASSPQADSEAFF. CDR3 bases: TGTGCCAGCTCACCACAGGCAGACTCTGAAGCTTTCTTT.

V usage is TRBV6-6 and J usage is TRBJ2-7, with TRBD1 matching 10 bases. CDR1 is MNHNY and CDR2 is SVGAGI in the germline V gene (reference sequence). With V trimmed by 2 bases and J by 4 bases, 2 bases remained unmatched. This CDR3 has 14 amino acids. The CDR3 DNA sequence: TGTGCCAGCAGTTACCCGGGACAGGGGTACGAGCAGTACTTC. Translating it yields CASSYPGQGYEQYF.

The chain joins TRBV3-1 (or the pseudogene TRBV3-2) to TRBJ2-5, with D perhaps matching TRBD1 or TRBD2 (6 bases each). Germline CDR1 and CDR2: LGHDT and YNNKEL (reference sequence). V shed 6 bases and J shed 1 base, with 12 bases lying between them. The CDR3 length is 14 residues. CDR3 nucleotide sequence: TGTGCCAGCAGTTACGGGGGCCCCCAAGAGACCCAGTACTTC. Encoded protein: CASSYGGPQETQYF.

The chain couples TRBV7-8 to TRBJ1-1; TRBD1 aligns across 8 bases. This CDR3 contains 16 residues. The V gene end was trimmed by 4 bases and the J gene end by 3 bases; junction bases not matched to a gene: 10. Germline assignment: CDR1 SGHVS and CDR2 FQNEAQ. CDR3 sequence reads: CASSYRTGSRDTEAFF. CDR3 bases: TGTGCCAGCAGCTACCGGACAGGGTCGAGGGACACTGAAGCTTTCTTT.

The J gene is TRBJ1-1, the V gene TRBV5-1, with D uncertain. V lost 0 bases and J 0 bases, leaving 27 bases between the germline ends. This CDR3 has 21 amino acids. CDR1 and CDR2 (germline): SGHRS, YFSETQ. The CDR3 spells CASSLAIKNSGRRDVNTEAFF. CDR3 DNA: TGCGCCAGCAGCTTGGCCATTAAAAATTCGGGGAGGCGGGATGTGAACACTGAAGCTTTCTTT.

The chain uses TRBV9 and TRBJ2-6; 9 nucleotides line up with TRBD1. This CDR3 has 17 residues. After removal of 4 bases from V and 3 bases from J, the junction contained 8 bases not matched to a gene. Germline V gives CDR1 SGDLS, CDR2 YYNGEE. CDR3 nucleotide sequence: TGTGCCAGCAGCCCCCACAGGGGGCGAGATGGGGCCAACGTCCTGACTTTC. Encoded protein: CASSPHRGRDGANVLTF.

The rearrangement joins TRBV24-1 to TRBJ2-7, with D possibly being TRBD2 (6 bases). Germline V gene data show CDR1 as KGHDR and CDR2 as SFDVKD. Trimming left V 3 bases short and J 2 bases short, with 10 bases between. This CDR3 is 14 amino acids long. The CDR3 DNA follows: TGTGCCACCAGTGATGCGGGGCGAACCTACGAGCAGTACTTC. This encodes CATSDAGRTYEQYF.

This chain links TRBV28 with TRBJ1-4; maybe TRBD1 (6 bases). Germline V gene sequence: CDR1 MDHEN, CDR2 SYDVKM. The CDR3 is made up of 13 amino acids. V was cut by 8 bases and J by 6 bases, with 13 bases left in between. The CDR3 region has the DNA TGTGCCAGCGGGGGGCTCGTGGATGAAAAACTGTTTTTT. It is translated as CASGGLVDEKLFF.

This sequence joins TRBV6-1 and TRBJ2-6, with D hard to call. The CDR3 has 14 residues. Deletions cut 3 bases from V and 0 bases from J, with 3 bases between. CDR1 and CDR2 (germline): MNHNS, SASEGT. The CDR3 reads CASSDGSGANVLTF. The CDR3 region has the DNA TGTGCCAGCAGTGATGGCTCTGGGGCCAACGTCCTGACTTTC.

The chain combines TRBV2 with TRBJ1-6; weak D call: TRBD1 (6 bases). This CDR3 spans 13 amino acids. Trimming pared 6 bases from V and 9 bases from J, leaving 12 bases between. Germline assignment: CDR1 SNHLY and CDR2 FYNNEI. The CDR3 DNA reads as TGTGCCAGCAGACGTAGGGGGGTTTCACCCCTCCACTTT. It codes for CASRRRGVSPLHF. Full variable domain (missing parts from reference TRBV2 and TRBJ1-6): EPEVTQTPSHQVTQMGQEVILRCVPISNHLYFYWYRQILGQKVEFLVSFYNNEISEKSEIFDDQFSVERPDGSNFTLKIRSTKLEDSAMYFCASRRRGVSPLHFGNGTRLTVT.